The T cell receptor (beta chain) described here comes from a study of response to subunit inactivated influenza vaccine listed by TCRdb under 2018. Broadly, across the study: The study used deep quantitative T cell receptor repertoire profiling to track responses to a trivalent subunit inactivated influenza vaccine. Overall study outcomes, separate from this receptor: According to the authors, only a limited number of new T cells may be recruited by each seasonal influenza vaccination.

Relative to germline, V is missing 4 bases and J is missing 3 bases, with 3 bases of the junction outside any gene match. The CDR3 spans 13 residues, from the cysteine through the phenylalanine. Only the CDR3 portion is preserved as DNA: 39 bases, with reading frame beginning at the first base. CDR1 and CDR2 (DFQATT, SNEGSKA) derive from the germline V gene (reference sequence). Library preparation used RT-PCR. For sequencing, an Illumina HiSeq 2500 was employed. TCRdb trimmed public reads at Q25 via fastp, called clones via MiXCR and kept in-frame beta chains. For every CDR3 protein sequence, its rows merge into one entry that carries the most common genes and DNA. Recorded for this sample are over 650,000 distinct CDR3 sequences; approximately 17% of them occurred a single time. The top ten constitute roughly a tenth of the sample. There are a few counts of this clonotype. Its antigen remains undetermined. No much larger clone exists at a distance of one base, and base qualities are not known.

The receptor comes from a man aged 50 to 60 who received an inactivated influenza vaccine. Donor details come from another sample of the same person, matched by shared clones. Sample: PBMCs from blood, taken roughly 5 days after vaccination. This receptor chain uses TRBV20-1 and TRBJ1-5, with 7 junctional bases fitting TRBD1. The CDR3 in this case is CSATGQDNQPQHF. Here is the DNA: TGCAGTGCTACCGGACAGGACAATCAGCCCCAGCATTTT.